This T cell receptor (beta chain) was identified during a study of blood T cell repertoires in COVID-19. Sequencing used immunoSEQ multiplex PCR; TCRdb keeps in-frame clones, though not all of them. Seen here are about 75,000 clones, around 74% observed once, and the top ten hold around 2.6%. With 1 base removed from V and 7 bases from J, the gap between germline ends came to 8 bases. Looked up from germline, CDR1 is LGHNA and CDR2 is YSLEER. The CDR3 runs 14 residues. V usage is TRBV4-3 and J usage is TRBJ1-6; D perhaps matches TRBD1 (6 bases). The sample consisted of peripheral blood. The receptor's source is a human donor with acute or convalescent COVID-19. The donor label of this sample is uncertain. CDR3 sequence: CASSQAGDNSPLHF. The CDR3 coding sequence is TGCGCCAGCAGCCAAGCAGGGGACAATTCACCCCTCCACTTT.